The T cell receptor (beta chain) under discussion was sequenced for a study of long-term antiretroviral therapy in people with HIV. Unmatched junction bases numbered 2, after V lost 1 base and J lost 7 bases. Germline CDR1 is SGHTA and CDR2 is FQGTGA. The CDR3 is made up of 15 amino acids. Researchers ran immunoSEQ v3.0 at survey level. The assay was immunoSEQ multiplex PCR, and TCRdb's table has in-frame clones only and misses some. Of around 16,000 clones listed, approximately 94% are singletons. The chain recombines TRBV7-3 with TRBJ2-1, with 12 bases identical to TRBD2. Specimen: unsorted PBMCs, collected 6 to 6.5 years after starting antiretroviral therapy. This receptor was obtained from a woman between 50 and 59 years old with HIV. The CDR3 bases are TGTGCCAGCAGCTTAAGAACTAGCGGGAGGAATGAGCAGTTCTTC. It translates to CASSLRTSGRNEQFF.